This T cell receptor beta chain was sequenced in a study of blood T cell repertoires in COVID-19. Sequenced by immunoSEQ multiplex PCR; TCRdb stores in-frame clones only, minus some. The sample has about 160,000 clones, roughly 80% seen once; the top ten hold around 5.1%. Enrolled through a virtual design, the participants were between 18 and 89 years of age and came from 24 US areas. Participants had their cohort set by participant-reported clinical history. Germline values: CDR1 LGHNA, CDR2 YNFKEQ. The CDR3 has 16 residues. With 1 base removed from V and 5 bases from J, the gap between germline ends came to 14 bases.

V gene TRBV4-2 combines with J gene TRBJ2-2, with D possibly matching TRBD2 (5 bases). The receptor's source is a woman aged 35 to 49 with acute COVID-19. The sequenced sample was PBMCs or T cells enriched from blood (not recorded which). The CDR3 is CASSQGSPSGTGELFF. CDR3 sequence (DNA): TGTGCCAGCAGCCAAGGGTCCCCCTCGGGAACCGGGGAGCTGTTTTTT.